This T cell receptor beta chain was sequenced during a study of blood T cell repertoires in COVID-19. Background on the study: Spain, Italy and the United States supplied samples that represented acute and convalescent COVID-19. T cells, B-cell-depleted T cells, or PBMCs supplied cDNA or gDNA.

Per the original data handling: Estimation of nucleated cell counts relied on the amplification of reference gene primers. Only in-frame clones appear in the TCRdb table, and some are missing; sequencing was by immunoSEQ multiplex PCR. V, J and clone size are taken as reported in that table, and D and trimming were inferred from the DNA itself. The profile shows over 150,000 clones, approximately 80% of them singletons. The CDR3 consists of 13 residues. CDR1 is SGHAT, CDR2 FQDESV, per germline (reference sequence). Those enrolled in Seattle joined during active infection and were followed longitudinally afterward.

The chain carries TRBV11-1 and TRBJ2-1; possible D gene TRBD2, 6 bases. The sequenced material came from peripheral blood. The receptor's source is a woman aged 40-49 years with COVID-19, enrolled during active disease. CDR3 sequence: CAILGGSYNEQFF. Here the CDR3 DNA reads TGTGCTATCTTGGGGGGCTCCTACAATGAGCAGTTCTTC.